These 10 T cell receptor beta chains were all obtained from the same sample, sequenced in a study of blood T cell repertoires in COVID-19 (dated by TCRdb to 2018 to 2021). Library preparation employed the immunoSEQ multiplex PCR assay. The source is immuneACCESS, and TCRdb retained only in-frame sequences with V and J called. Part of the clones is not carried over; for the studies checked, unresolved V genes explain less than half of this, and the remainder is unexplained. The sample yields roughly 150,000 clones; approximately 82% were counted once. 9.8% of the sample goes to the ten largest clones. Sequenced sample: peripheral blood. All receptors derive from a woman between 50 and 59 years old with acute or convalescent COVID-19.

This chain uses TRBV5-1 with TRBJ1-2; 12 bases line up with TRBD1. This CDR3 region has 16 residues. V was pared by 0 bases and J by 8 bases, with 8 bases of the junction left unmatched. The germline CDR1 and CDR2 sequences are SGHRS and YFSETQ. CDR3: CASSLVTGQGADGYTF. For the CDR3, the DNA is TGCGCCAGCAGCTTGGTGACGGGACAGGGGGCCGACGGCTACACCTTC. The whole variable domain, remainder taken from reference TRBV5-1 and TRBJ1-2, is KAGVTQTPRYLIKTRGQQVTLSCSPISGHRSVSWYQQTPGQGLQFLFEYFSETQRNKGNFPGRFSGRQFSNSRSEMNVSTLELGDSALYLCASSLVTGQGADGYTFGSGTRLTVV.

V is TRBV19 and J is TRBJ1-5, with D perhaps matching TRBD1 (5 bases). The CDR3 extends over 13 amino acids. Germline V lookup: CDR1 LNHDA, CDR2 SQIVND (reference sequence). V lost 3 bases to trimming and J lost 5 bases, with 8 bases between them. The CDR3 sequence: CASSIGGYQPQHF. Here the CDR3 DNA reads TGTGCCAGTAGTATTGGGGGGTATCAGCCCCAGCATTTT. The full variable domain, completed using reference TRBV19 and TRBJ1-5, is DGGITQSPKYLFRKEGQNVTLSCEQNLNHDAMYWYRQDPGQGLRLIYYSQIVNDFQKGDIAEGYSVSREKKESFPLTVTSAQKNPTAFYLCASSIGGYQPQHFGDGTRLSIL.

CDR3 coding DNA: TGTGCCAGCAATTTACAGGGGAATGAAAAACTGTTTTTT. Its translation is CASNLQGNEKLFF. This sequence joins TRBV2 and TRBJ1-4, with TRBD1 matching 7 bases. The CDR3 length is 13 residues. V was clipped by 7 bases and J by 5 bases; unmatched bases: 4. Germline CDR1 SNHLY, CDR2 FYNNEI.

The chain's CDR3 is CASSQKTGERTNEKLFF. CDR3 bases: TGTGCCAGCAGCCAAAAGACAGGGGAAAGAACTAATGAAAAACTGTTTTTT. The J gene is TRBJ1-4, the V gene TRBV14; TRBD1 matches 8 bases. The CDR3 runs 17 residues. Germline V gene sequence: CDR1 SGHDN, CDR2 FVKESK. Losses at the gene ends were 2 bases for V and 1 base for J; bases not matched to a gene: 6. Drawing the rest from reference TRBV14 and TRBJ1-4, the complete variable domain is EAGVTQFPSHSVIEKGQTVTLRCDPISGHDNLYWYRRVMGKEIKFLLHFVKESKQDESGMPNNRFLAERTGGTYSTLKVQPAELEDSGVYFCASSQKTGERTNEKLFFGSGTQLSVL.

The chain employs TRBV28 and TRBJ1-4; TRBD1 might be the D (6 bases). CDR3 size: 13 residues. The V end was cut by 3 bases, the J end by 11 bases, with 13 bases between. Looked up from germline, CDR1 is MDHEN and CDR2 is SYDVKM. The CDR3 DNA reads as TGTGCCAGCAGTTTTGGGGGGGCCGGTAAACTGTTTTTT. It encodes CASSFGGAGKLFF.

V is TRBV19 and J is TRBJ1-1; D might be TRBD1 (5 bases). V dropped 10 bases and J dropped 1 base, with 13 bases sitting between them. CDR1 is LNHDA, CDR2 SQIVND, per germline (reference sequence). This CDR3 comprises 13 residues. CDR3 nucleotide sequence: TGTGCCACCGTGGACATATGGAACACTGAAGCTTTCTTT. It translates to CATVDIWNTEAFF.

The chain combines TRBV25-1 with TRBJ1-5, with D possibly TRBD1 on 6 matching bases. The CDR3 loop spans 17 amino acids. Per the germline V gene, CDR1 is MGHDK and CDR2 is SYGVNS. Trimming left V 5 bases short and J 1 base short, with 18 bases between. The CDR3 DNA sequence: TGTGCCAGCAGTCCCCCCAAGGGGGGGGGAAGCAATCAGCCCCAGCATTTT. Amino acid sequence: CASSPPKGGGSNQPQHF.

This clone was observed a handful of times. The chain links TRBV18 to TRBJ1-1; 7 bases fit TRBD1. The length of the CDR3 is 13 residues. V was pared by 6 bases and J by 6 bases, with 7 bases of the junction left unmatched. Germline CDR1 and CDR2: KGHSH and LQKENI. CDR3 coding DNA: TGTGCCAGCTCGCCAGACAGGGAGGCTGAAGCTTTCTTT. Translation gives CASSPDREAEAFF.

V is TRBV25-1 and J is TRBJ2-2, with 10 bases lining up with TRBD2. J gave up 2 bases and V 6 bases, and 6 bases lay outside the gene matches. Per the germline V gene, CDR1 is MGHDK and CDR2 is SYGVNS. This CDR3 has 16 amino acids. CDR3 in amino acids: CASRQAGGLNTGELFF. CDR3 DNA: TGTGCCAGCAGACAAGCGGGAGGGCTAAACACCGGGGAGCTGTTTTTT.

This chain connects TRBV7-6 to TRBJ2-3; 11 bases fit TRBD2. CDR3 length equals 14 residues. The V segment lost 4 bases and the J segment 5 bases; nucleotides outside the gene matches: 2. The V gene's germline CDR1 is SGHVS and CDR2 FNYEAQ. The CDR3 loop reads CASSSLAGVDTQYF. The CDR3 nucleotides are TGTGCCAGCAGCTCACTAGCGGGAGTAGATACGCAGTATTTT. Looking up the rest from reference TRBV7-6 and TRBJ2-3 gives the full variable domain: GAGVSQSPRYKVTKRGQDVALRCDPISGHVSLYWYRQALGQGPEFLTYFNYEAQQDKSGLPNDRFSAERPEGSISTLTIQRTEQRDSAMYRCASSSLAGVDTQYFGPGTRLTVL.